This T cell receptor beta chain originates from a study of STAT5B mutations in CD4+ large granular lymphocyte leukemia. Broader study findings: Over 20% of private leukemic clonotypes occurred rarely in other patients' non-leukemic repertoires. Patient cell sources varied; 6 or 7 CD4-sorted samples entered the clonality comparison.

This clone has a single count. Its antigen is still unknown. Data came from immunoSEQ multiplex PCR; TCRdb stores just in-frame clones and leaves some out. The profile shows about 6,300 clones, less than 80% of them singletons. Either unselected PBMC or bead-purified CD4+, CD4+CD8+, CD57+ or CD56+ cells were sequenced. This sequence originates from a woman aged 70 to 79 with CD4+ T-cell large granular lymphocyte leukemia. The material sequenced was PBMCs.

CDR3 sequence (DNA): TGCGCCAGCAGCTTAGGGAAGACAGGGCCGAACACCGGGGAGCTGTTTTTT. This codes for CASSLGKTGPNTGELFF. This chain uses TRBV5-1 with TRBJ2-2, with 7 bases fitting TRBD1. V lost 2 bases to trimming and J lost 0 bases; unmatched junction nucleotides: 7. This CDR3 contains 17 residues. Germline CDR1 reads SGHRS; CDR2 reads YFSETQ.